A selection of T cell receptor beta chains follows, all from one sample in a study of long-term antiretroviral therapy in people with HIV. Assay used: immunoSEQ multiplex PCR; TCRdb lists only in-frame clones, some missing. Of 20,000 to 25,000 clones listed, about nine tenths are singletons. Sequenced material: unsorted PBMCs, taken 0.2 years before starting antiretroviral therapy. The receptors derive from a young man with HIV. Both conserved end residues are trimmed from each CDR3. Size tells how often a clone was seen (once, few, many) or the class of an expanded clone, and some rows leave it out.

V	J	size	CDR3
TRBV6-1	TRBJ2-3	.	ASSASPPGPFEGFADTQY
TRBV19	TRBJ1-1	.	ASSIAEGTEAF
TRBV9	TRBJ2-2	.	ASSVGTTGNTGELF
TRBV2	TRBJ2-5	few	ASSVGTGGGETQY
TRBV23-1	TRBJ1-5	.	ASSRKGERPSNQPQH
TRBV5-6	TRBJ2-1	.	ASRLTSRMYNEQF
TRBV5-1	TRBJ2-2	.	ASSLESGMNTGELF
TRBV5-8	TRBJ2-1	.	ASSPTKTPGTGNEQF
TRBV28	TRBJ2-1	.	ASSSVSAIYNEQF
TRBV11-2	TRBJ2-7	.	ASSEGLAYEQY
TRBV9	TRBJ2-1	.	ASSPRLWDEQF
TRBV6-5	TRBJ1-6	.	ASSYAGAPSYSPLH
TRBV6-6	TRBJ2-3	.	ASSYSTPSTDTQY
TRBV10-3	TRBJ2-7	.	AISESSGSTSYEQY
TRBV13	TRBJ2-2	.	ASSPPPQLDTGELF
TRBV7-9	TRBJ1-1	.	ASSPPRTMNTEAF
TRBV23-1	TRBJ1-2	.	ARRRQVSYGYT
TRBV4-1	TRBJ2-7	few	ASGQGLSYEQY
TRBV5-1	TRBJ2-1	.	ASSSGGSYNEQF